The 20 T cell receptor beta chains listed next were all sequenced from one sample in a study of OX40 agonist ivuxolimab in advanced cancers. The table came from immunoSEQ multiplex PCR; TCRdb's copy has only in-frame clones and leaves some out. This sample has approximately 67,000 clones, with around 86% found just once. Sequencing used CD4+ or CD8+ T cells sorted from blood, obtained in a trial of the OX40 agonist ivuxolimab. Every receptor here comes from an adult with an advanced solid tumor such as melanoma, head and neck, liver or kidney cancer.

The CDR3 nucleotides are TGTGCCAGTAGCCTACACCGGAGCTCTGGAAACACCATATATTTT. Translating it yields CASSLHRSSGNTIYF. The rearrangement joins TRBV19 to TRBJ1-3, with D unclear. The CDR3 has 15 residues. Between the trimmed V and J ends, which lost 6 bases and 0 bases, there was a span of 12 bases. Per the germline V gene, CDR1 is LNHDA and CDR2 is SQIVND (reference sequence).

In the case of this clone: Germline and junction disagree at one end, which may indicate a read error. The chain is built from TRBV5-1 and TRBJ2-7; TRBD1 matches at 12 bases. CDR1 SGHRS and CDR2 YFSETQ come from the germline V gene. The CDR3 is 15 residues long. The CDR3 sequence: CASSSGQGASYEQYF. Here the CDR3 DNA reads TGTGCCAGCAGCTCGGGACAGGGGGCTTCCTACGAGCAGTACTTC.

The rearrangement joins TRBV5-1 to TRBJ1-2; 10 nucleotides line up with TRBD1. Germline V gene lookup returns CDR1 SGHRS and CDR2 YFSETQ. This CDR3 comprises 13 residues. V trimming: 0 bases; J trimming: 7 bases; junction bases outside the gene matches: 0. The CDR3: CASSLGTGGGYTF. Here the CDR3 DNA reads TGCGCCAGCAGCTTGGGGACAGGGGGTGGCTACACCTTC.

The rearrangement links TRBV25-1 to TRBJ2-2; no definite D call. The CDR3 runs to 14 residues. Trimming took off 2 bases at V and 6 bases at J, with 10 bases between the two ends. Germline assignment: CDR1 MGHDK and CDR2 SYGVNS. The CDR3 sequence is CASSESQRSGELFF. The CDR3 region has the DNA TGTGCCAGCAGTGAAAGTCAGAGGTCCGGGGAGCTGTTTTTT. The whole variable domain, remainder taken from reference TRBV25-1 and TRBJ2-2, is EADIYQTPRYLVIGTGKKITLECSQTMGHDKMYWYQQDPGMELHLIHYSYGVNSTEKGDLSSESTVSRIRTEHFPLTLESARPSHTSQYLCASSESQRSGELFFGEGSRLTVL.

The sample holds one count of this clone. The rearrangement links TRBV4-1 to TRBJ1-2; D unresolved. The CDR3 runs to 16 residues. Trimming left V 0 bases short and J 0 bases short, with 11 bases between. Germline CDR1 and CDR2: MGHRA and YSYEKL. This CDR3 is CASSQEAGSANYGYTF. CDR3 nucleotides: TGCGCCAGCAGCCAAGAGGCGGGCAGCGCTAACTATGGCTACACCTTC.

The V call is TRBV5-6, the J call TRBJ1-3; D ambiguous. The CDR3 runs to 14 residues. Trimming shortened V by 5 bases and J by 6 bases, and 15 bases separated the two germline ends. The V gene's germline CDR1 is SGHDT and CDR2 YYEEEE. The CDR3 DNA reads as TGTGCCAGCAGGTCCGGAGGGCAACTAAACACCATATATTTT. It is translated as CASRSGGQLNTIYF.

This clone was recorded a few times. This rearrangement joins TRBV27 to TRBJ1-3, with 7 nucleotides matching TRBD1. The germline gives CDR1 MNHEY, CDR2 SMNVEV (reference sequence). The CDR3 is 15 amino acids. Unmatched junction bases numbered 5, after V lost 6 bases and J lost 0 bases. CDR3 sequence: CASSRTGASGNTIYF. CDR3 DNA sequence: TGTGCCAGCAGCAGAACAGGGGCCTCTGGAAACACCATATATTTT.

The chain is built from TRBV27 and TRBJ2-1, with TRBD2 matching 7 bases. In germline, CDR1 is MNHEY, CDR2 SMNVEV (reference sequence). The CDR3 sequence is 16 residues long. V was clipped by 5 bases and J by 3 bases; unmatched bases: 10. The CDR3 here is CASSRIGTNHYNEQFF. In nucleotides, the CDR3 is TGTGCCAGCAGTAGGATCGGGACTAACCACTACAATGAGCAGTTCTTC.

In its sample, this clone was seen a few times. The chain couples TRBV28 to TRBJ1-5, with D perhaps matching TRBD1 (6 bases). Between the trimmed V and J ends, which lost 6 bases and 16 bases, there was a span of 16 bases. Germline CDR1 is MDHEN and CDR2 is SYDVKM. CDR3 length equals 11 residues. CDR3 nucleotides: TGTGCCAGCAGGACCTCGGTGGGGGCACATTTT. Translating it yields CASRTSVGAHF.

The chain links TRBV7-2 to TRBJ2-2, with D tentatively TRBD1 (6 bases). Trimming cost V 5 bases and J 0 bases, with 13 bases left between them. Looked up from germline, CDR1 is SGHTA and CDR2 is FQGNSA. This CDR3 contains 16 residues. The CDR3 sequence: CASSRNRASNTGELFF. CDR3 coding DNA: TGTGCCAGCAGCCGGAACAGGGCCTCGAACACCGGGGAGCTGTTTTTT.

The rearrangement links TRBV7-2 to TRBJ2-1, with 11 bases that match TRBD2. Germline V gene lookup returns CDR1 SGHTA and CDR2 FQGNSA. V shed 5 bases, J shed 4 bases, and the junction held 4 bases outside the gene matches. This CDR3 is built from 15 residues. Here the CDR3 reads CASSMGTSGYNEQFF. The DNA of the CDR3 is TGTGCCAGCAGCATGGGGACTAGCGGATACAATGAGCAGTTCTTC.

The gene calls are TRBV7-2 and TRBJ1-1, with D uncertain. Trimming took 5 bases from V and 1 from J, leaving 14 bases between them. The CDR3 runs to 15 residues. Germline V lookup: CDR1 SGHTA, CDR2 FQGNSA. The CDR3 reads CASSPFAASNTEAFF. The DNA for the CDR3 is TGTGCCAGCAGCCCCTTTGCGGCCTCGAACACTGAAGCTTTCTTT.

Concerning this clone: One junction end disagrees with the germline gene, perhaps due to a read error. V and J are TRBV5-1 and TRBJ2-3, with 7 bases that match TRBD2. Germline V gene data show CDR1 as SGHRS and CDR2 as YFSETQ. There are 12 residues in the CDR3. This chain's CDR3 is CASSLEAGLVFF. DNA of the CDR3: TGCGCCAGCAGCTTGGAGGCCGGACTAGTGTTCTTC.

The V gene is TRBV29-1, the J gene TRBJ2-5; the D gene is possibly TRBD1 (6 bases). V lost 7 bases, J lost 7 bases, and 19 bases lay in between. Germline loops: CDR1 SQVTM, CDR2 ANQGSEA. This CDR3 is built from 13 residues. The CDR3 here is CSASGAGLGTQYF. The CDR3 nucleotides are TGCAGCGCCTCAGGGGCAGGGTTAGGGACCCAGTACTTC.

The V call is TRBV29-1, the J call TRBJ2-7; D is unresolved. The CDR3 runs 15 residues. Trimming pared 5 bases from V and 1 base from J, leaving 18 bases between. Germline CDR1 is SQVTM and CDR2 is ANQGSEA. This CDR3 reads CSVTLVANRSYEQYF. The CDR3 coding sequence is TGCAGCGTTACCCTCGTGGCCAATCGGTCCTACGAGCAGTACTTC.

V usage is TRBV29-1 and J usage is TRBJ2-5, with D tentatively TRBD1 (6 bases). The germline CDR1 and CDR2 sequences are SQVTM and ANQGSEA. With 0 bases removed from V and 3 bases from J, the gap between germline ends came to 11 bases. This CDR3 region has 14 residues. The CDR3 reads CSVEEGTPEETQYF. The CDR3 DNA follows: TGCAGCGTTGAAGAGGGGACACCCGAAGAGACCCAGTACTTC.

This sequence joins TRBV4-3 and TRBJ2-1; 7 positions match TRBD2. The CDR3 consists of 12 residues. Looked up from germline, CDR1 is LGHNA and CDR2 is YSLEER. The trim removed 4 bases at V and 9 bases at J, leaving 3 bases unmatched. The CDR3 spells CASSLVAGEQFF. The CDR3 DNA is TGCGCCAGCAGCCTAGTAGCGGGTGAGCAGTTCTTC.

The V call is TRBV6-5, the J call TRBJ2-7; 7 nucleotides line up with TRBD1. V gave up 2 bases and J gave up 2 bases; unmatched junction bases: 3. Germline V gives CDR1 MNHEY, CDR2 SVGAGI. The CDR3 runs 14 residues. CDR3 nucleotide sequence: TGTGCCAGCAGTTACAGGGGGCCCCCCTACGAGCAGTACTTC. Translated, it gives CASSYRGPPYEQYF.

V is TRBV6-1 and J is TRBJ1-4; 9 bases fit TRBD1. Germline CDR1 reads MNHNS; CDR2 reads SASEGT. The CDR3 length is 14 residues. V gave up 6 bases and J gave up 6 bases; unmatched junction bases: 5. The CDR3 spells CASRQGAKDEKLFF. The DNA of the CDR3 is TGTGCCAGCAGACAGGGGGCAAAGGATGAAAAACTGTTTTTT.

Here the CDR3 reads CASSSRLAGGLDTQYF. The CDR3 DNA sequence: TGTGCCAGCAGCTCAAGACTAGCGGGAGGGTTGGATACGCAGTATTTT. The genes are TRBV7-2 and TRBJ2-3, with 14 bases fitting TRBD2. The CDR3 contains 16 residues. CDR1 is SGHTA and CDR2 is FQGNSA in the germline V gene. V lost 4 bases to trimming and J lost 6 bases; unmatched junction nucleotides: 6.